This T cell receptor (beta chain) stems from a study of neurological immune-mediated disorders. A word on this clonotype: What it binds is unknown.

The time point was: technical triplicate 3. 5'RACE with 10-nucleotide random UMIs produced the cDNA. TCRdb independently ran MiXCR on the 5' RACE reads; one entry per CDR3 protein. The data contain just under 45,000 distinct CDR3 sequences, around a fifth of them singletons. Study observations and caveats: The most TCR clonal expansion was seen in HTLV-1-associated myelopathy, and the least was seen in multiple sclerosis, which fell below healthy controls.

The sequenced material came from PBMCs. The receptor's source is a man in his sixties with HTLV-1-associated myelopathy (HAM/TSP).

The CDR3 protein is CASRAGAGNQPQHF. CDR3 nucleotide sequence: TGTGCCAGCAGGGCAGGGGCCGGCAATCAGCCCCAGCATTTT. The chain is built from TRBV6-5 and TRBJ1-5; possibly TRBD1 for D (6 bases). Trimming removed 6 bases from V and 2 bases from J, with 11 bases in between. Germline V gene lookup returns CDR1 MNHEY and CDR2 SVGAGI. The CDR3 is 14 residues long.